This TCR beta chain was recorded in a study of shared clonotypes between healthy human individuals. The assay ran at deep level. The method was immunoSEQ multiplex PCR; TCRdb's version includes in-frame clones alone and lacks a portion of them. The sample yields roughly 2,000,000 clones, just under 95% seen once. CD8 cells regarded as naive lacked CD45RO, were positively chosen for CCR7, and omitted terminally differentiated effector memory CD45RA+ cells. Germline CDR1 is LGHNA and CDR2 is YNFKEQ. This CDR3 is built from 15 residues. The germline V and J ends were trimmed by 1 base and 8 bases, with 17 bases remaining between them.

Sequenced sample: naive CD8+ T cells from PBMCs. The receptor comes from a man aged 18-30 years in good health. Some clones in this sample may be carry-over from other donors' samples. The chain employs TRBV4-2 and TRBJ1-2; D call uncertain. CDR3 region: CASSQVSRLPPGYTF. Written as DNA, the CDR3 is TGTGCCAGCAGCCAAGTGTCACGTCTTCCCCCAGGCTACACCTTC.